What follows describes a single T cell receptor beta chain. The target of this receptor is not known. No much larger clone exists at a distance of one base, and base qualities are not known. V loses 8 bases, J loses 13 bases, and the germline ends lie 18 bases apart. The CDR3 runs 12 amino acids, cysteine and phenylalanine included. Left in the record is the CDR3 DNA by itself, 36 bases read in frame from the first base. The germline V gene sets CDR1 to MGHDK and CDR2 to SYGVNS. The approximately 39 donors, aged about 6 to 95 years, were systemically healthy Caucasian individuals from Russia. Each donor gave ten milliliters of peripheral blood, collected into EDTA-treated Vacutainer tubes. PBMCs were isolated by Ficoll-Paque density-gradient centrifugation, with at least 7 million obtained per sample. Total RNA was extracted from PBMCs with Trizol reagent, with at least 6 micrograms obtained per sample. The percentages of naive CD45RAhigh/CD27high T cells were determined by flow cytometry on a PBMC aliquot from every donor.

The sample comes from a study of blood T cells in healthy people across ages (dated by TCRdb to 2013 to 2016). Turning to the overall study: In model experiments, template switching captured about one uniquely barcoded TCR beta cDNA molecule for every two T cells. The study measured age-related changes in TCR beta repertoire diversity using deep sequencing normalized with unique cDNA molecular identifiers. Four age groups were formed from the donors: young (average 16 years), middle-aged (around 41), aged (about 62) and long-lived (roughly 88). To avoid experimental bias, donors of different ages were distributed randomly across sequencing lanes. Two additional independent replicas of 1 million unique cDNA reads from the same blood draw were analyzed for two donors (one aged 18 to 30 and one aged 80 or older).

The method behind the library was 5' RACE. The instrument given in TCRdb is Illumina HiSeq 2500. A second about 6 to 11 cycle PCR used a sample-barcoded 5' primer and a J-beta primer mix. Each TCR beta cDNA molecule received a unique molecular identifier from a template-switch 5' adaptor carrying 12 random nucleotides. At least 2.5 million CDR3-containing paired-end reads were obtained from each sample. First-strand cDNA synthesis was performed from all RNA using the Mint cDNA synthesis kit, with priming by a TRBC-specific oligonucleotide. Following uracil-DNA glycosylase treatment, all cDNA underwent a first 18-cycle PCR with the universal primers M1SS and BC2_uni_R. Processing in the source paper ran as follows. Each sample was normalized by randomly selecting 1 million high-quality reads, each carrying a distinct molecular identifier. Instead of being binned into consensus sequences, reads with shared molecular identifiers were discarded. MiTCR, set to a Q25 quality threshold and the strictest error-elimination algorithm, was used for CDR3 identification, clonotype clustering and error correction. A nonparametric unseen species model using Euler transformation provided a lower-bound estimate of total TCR beta diversity. TCRdb's own reprocessing of the public reads used fastp at Q25 and MiXCR and kept productive beta chains. Entries are consolidated by CDR3 protein sequence, retaining the most common genes and DNA. The V and J calls were determined by TCRdb, not by the authors. This sample has hundreds of thousands of distinct CDR3 sequences in its table, and 48% of those were observed once. Roughly an eighth of the sample is held by the ten biggest clonotypes.

Study-wide findings and limitations: Compared with the aged group, more naive CD4+ T cells, fewer expanded clones and increased TCR diversity were shown by the long-lived group, suggesting age selection. Estimates of total diversity based on one million sequenced T cells were regarded as lower bounds and as underestimates. As age increased, observed TCR beta diversity per million T cells dropped in a roughly linear way, and a significant reduction was already evident by age 40. Because donor CMV infection status was unknown, age-related changes in expanded clonotypes were potentially confounded. Since profiling was done on bulk unsorted PBMCs, naive and antigen-experienced compartments could not be conclusively compared. Observed TCR beta diversity correlated strongly with the percentage of naive T cells measured by flow cytometry.

The chain is assembled from TRBV25-1 and TRBJ2-1; a weak D assignment points to TRBD2 (5 bases agree). The TCR sequence derives from a man aged 30 to 45 in good health. The material sequenced was blood. The CDR3 region has the sequence CASWGRRETQFF. The DNA is as follows: TGTGCCAGCTGGGGTCGAAGGGAGACCCAGTTCTTC.